This TCR beta chain appears in the sequencing data of a study of blood T cell repertoires in COVID-19. Study details: Whether acute or convalescent, the COVID-19 samples came from the United States, Italy and Spain. Nucleic acid was either cDNA or gDNA, and it came from T cells, B-cell-depleted T cells, or PBMCs.

The assay was immunoSEQ multiplex PCR, and TCRdb's table has in-frame clones only and misses some. This table has roughly 430,000 clones, approximately 90% appearing once. Researchers sorted participants into cohorts using their self-reported clinical history. Germline V lookup: CDR1 KGHDR, CDR2 SFDVKD. V was shortened by 3 bases and J by 13 bases, with 12 bases between the two germline ends. This CDR3 is 12 amino acids long. The chain uses TRBV24-1 and TRBJ2-1; D remains ambiguous. This receptor was identified in a woman aged 18-29 years who had been exposed to COVID-19. Sequenced material: PBMCs or T cells enriched from blood (not recorded which). As DNA, the CDR3 is TGTGCCACCAGTGATCGCGCAGCGAGTCAGTTCTTC. Translation: CATSDRAASQFF.